These T cell receptor beta chains were read from a single sample in a study of molecular identifiers for immune sequencing clone quantification. TCRdb re-analysed the PCR reads in MiXCR, keeping a single row per CDR3 protein. The sample consists of around 320,000 distinct CDR3 sequences, roughly 24% of them appearing once. Sequencing input: naive CD8+ T cells from blood, with Jurkat cell RNA spiked in. All receptors come from a human donor in good health. Some libraries in this study had Jurkat cell RNA spiked in. Both conserved end residues are part of each CDR3. A D gene is named only where the DNA matches it firmly. Size values are once, few and many counts, or a class for expanded clones, and some rows have none.

d_call | j_call | v_call | cdr3_length | clone_size | cdr3_nt | cdr3_aa
TRBD2 | TRBJ2-1 | TRBV20-1 | 15 | . | TGCAGTGCTAGGGGGACTAGCGGTCCCTACAATGAGCAGTTCTTC | CSARGTSGPYNEQFF
. | TRBJ2-2 | TRBV29-1 | 12 | many | TGCAGCGTGCTTCAGTACACCGGGGAGCTGTTTTTT | CSVLQYTGELFF
TRBD1 | TRBJ1-1 | TRBV4-2 | 18 | . | TGTGCCAGCCGCCAAGATTGGGCAGGGGGCGCGGTGAACACTGAAGCTTTCTTT | CASRQDWAGGAVNTEAFF
. | TRBJ2-1 | TRBV11-2 | 12 | few | TGTGCCAGCAGCCAGCCAGGAAGCGAGCAGTTCTTC | CASSQPGSEQFF
. | TRBJ2-2 | TRBV7-6 | 15 | many | TGTGCCAGCAGCTTCTTTCCTGAGGACACCGGGGAGCTGTTTTTT | CASSFFPEDTGELFF
. | TRBJ2-3 | TRBV27 | 13 | many | TGTGCCAGCAGAACATTGGGCACAGATACGCAGTATTTT | CASRTLGTDTQYF
. | TRBJ1-2 | TRBV19 | 13 | many | TGTGCCAGTAGTAGGTGGGGAGACTATGGCTACACCTTC | CASSRWGDYGYTF
TRBD1 | TRBJ2-2 | TRBV4-1 | 13 | few | TGCGCCAGCAGCTATGATTCGGACAGGGCCATGTTTTTT | CASSYDSDRAMFF
. | TRBJ2-7 | TRBV7-2 | 17 | few | TGTGCCAGCAGCTTAATTACCACGGACAGAGTAGACTACGAGCAGTACTTC | CASSLITTDRVDYEQYF
TRBD1 | TRBJ2-2 | TRBV12-3/TRBV12-4 | 16 | . | TGTGCCAGCAGATTTAGTAGGACAGGGAACACCGGGGAGCTGTTTTTT | CASRFSRTGNTGELFF
. | TRBJ2-2 | TRBV21-1 | 15 | few | TGTGCCAGCGGGCGAAGGGCCTGGGCGCCCGGGGAGCTGTTTTTT | CASGRRAWAPGELFF
. | TRBJ2-2 | TRBV19 | 22 | . | TGTGCCAGTAGTATATCGATAGGTAGTTGGACAGTTAGAACCGCGAACACCGGGGAGCTGTTTTTT | CASSISIGSWTVRTANTGELFF
TRBD1 | TRBJ2-7 | TRBV7-2 | 15 | many | TGTGCCAGCAGCCTAGGGACAGGGTTTCCCTACGAGCAGTACTTC | CASSLGTGFPYEQYF
TRBD1 | TRBJ1-2 | TRBV4-3 | 15 | many | TGCGCCAGCAGCCAAGATCAGACAGGGGCCTATGGCTACACCTTC | CASSQDQTGAYGYTF
TRBD1 | TRBJ2-6 | TRBV19 | 18 | many | TGTGCCAGTAGTTTCCGGGACAGGGTATTTTCTGGGGCCAACGTCCTGACTTTC | CASSFRDRVFSGANVLTF
. | TRBJ2-7 | TRBV4-2 | 11 | . | TGTGCCACTAAAGGCCCCTACGAGCAGTACTTC | CATKGPYEQYF
TRBD2 | TRBJ2-3 | TRBV6-5 | 13 | many | TGTGCCAGTGGCTCCAGCGGGGGGGCCTCGCAGTATTTT | CASGSSGGASQYF
. | TRBJ2-3 | TRBV5-1 | 16 | . | TGCGCCAGCAGACTGCAGGAAGTAGCTAACACAGATACGCAGTATTTT | CASRLQEVANTDTQYF
. | TRBJ2-2 | TRBV29-1 | 12 | few | TGCAGCGCTGGAGATGGGTCCGGGGAGCTGTTTTTT | CSAGDGSGELFF
. | TRBJ2-2 | TRBV27 | 12 | few | TGTGCCAGCAGTACAAGGGGCGGGGAGCTGTTTTTT | CASSTRGGELFF
. | TRBJ1-1 | TRBV12-3/TRBV12-4 | 16 | many | TGTGCCAGCTGGGGGGGATTACGCGGGTATGGCACTGAAGCTTTCTTT | CASWGGLRGYGTEAFF
TRBD2 | TRBJ2-1 | TRBV4-2 | 17 | . | TGTGCCAGCAGCCAAGCAAGAGCGGGAGGACCCTACAATGAGCAGTTCTTC | CASSQARAGGPYNEQFF
. | TRBJ1-5 | TRBV13 | 13 | few | TGTGCCAGCACTGAGGGCCGCAATCAGCCCCAGCATTTT | CASTEGRNQPQHF
TRBD2 | TRBJ2-7 | TRBV5-4 | 15 | many | TGTGCCAGCAGCTCGTTGACTAGCGGGATCTACGAGCAGTACTTC | CASSSLTSGIYEQYF
. | TRBJ1-4 | TRBV7-9 | 15 | few | TGTGCCAGCAGCCCCCAGGCGGAGGGTGGCGAAAAACTGTTTTTT | CASSPQAEGGEKLFF